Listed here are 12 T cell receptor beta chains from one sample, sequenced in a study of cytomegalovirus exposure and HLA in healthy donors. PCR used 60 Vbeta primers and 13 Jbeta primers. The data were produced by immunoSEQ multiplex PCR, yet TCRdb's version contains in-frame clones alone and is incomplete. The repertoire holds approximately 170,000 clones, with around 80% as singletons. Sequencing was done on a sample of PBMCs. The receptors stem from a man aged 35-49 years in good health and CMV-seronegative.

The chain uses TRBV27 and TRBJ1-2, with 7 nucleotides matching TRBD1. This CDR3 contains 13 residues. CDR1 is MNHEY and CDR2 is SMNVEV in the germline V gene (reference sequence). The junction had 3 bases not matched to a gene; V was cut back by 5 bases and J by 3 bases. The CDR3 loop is CASSLRGDYGYTF. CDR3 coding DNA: TGTGCCAGCAGTCTCAGGGGGGACTATGGCTACACCTTC.

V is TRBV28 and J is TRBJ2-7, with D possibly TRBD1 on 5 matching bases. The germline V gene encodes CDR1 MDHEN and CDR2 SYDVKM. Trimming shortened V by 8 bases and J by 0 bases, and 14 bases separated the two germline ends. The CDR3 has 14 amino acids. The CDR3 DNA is TGTGCCAGCCTTACTGGGGCTAGCTCCTACGAGCAGTACTTC. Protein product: CASLTGASSYEQYF.

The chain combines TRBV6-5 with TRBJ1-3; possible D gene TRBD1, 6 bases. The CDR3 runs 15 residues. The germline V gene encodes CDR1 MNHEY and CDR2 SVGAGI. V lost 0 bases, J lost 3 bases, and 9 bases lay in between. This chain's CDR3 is CASSYSAGDGNTIYF. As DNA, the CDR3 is TGTGCCAGCAGTTACTCGGCAGGGGATGGAAACACCATATATTTT.

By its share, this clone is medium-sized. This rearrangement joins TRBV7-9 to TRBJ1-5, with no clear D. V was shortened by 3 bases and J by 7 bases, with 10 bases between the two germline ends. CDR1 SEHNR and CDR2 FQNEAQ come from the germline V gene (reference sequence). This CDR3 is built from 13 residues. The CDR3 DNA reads TGTGCCAGCAGCTTCGGGGAGGACCAGCCCCAGCATTTT. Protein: CASSFGEDQPQHF.

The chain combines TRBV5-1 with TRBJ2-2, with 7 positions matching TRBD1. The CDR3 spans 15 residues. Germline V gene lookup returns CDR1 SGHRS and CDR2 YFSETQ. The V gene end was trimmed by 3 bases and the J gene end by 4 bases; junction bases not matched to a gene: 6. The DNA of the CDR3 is TGCGCCAGCAGCTGGGGGACAGATTCCACCGGGGAGCTGTTTTTT. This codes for CASSWGTDSTGELFF.

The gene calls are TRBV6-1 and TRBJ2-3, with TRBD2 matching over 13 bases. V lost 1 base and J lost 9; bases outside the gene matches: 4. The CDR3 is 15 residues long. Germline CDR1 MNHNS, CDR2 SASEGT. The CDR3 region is CASSEVLAGGETQYF. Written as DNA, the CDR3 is TGTGCCAGCAGTGAAGTACTAGCGGGAGGGGAGACGCAGTATTTT.

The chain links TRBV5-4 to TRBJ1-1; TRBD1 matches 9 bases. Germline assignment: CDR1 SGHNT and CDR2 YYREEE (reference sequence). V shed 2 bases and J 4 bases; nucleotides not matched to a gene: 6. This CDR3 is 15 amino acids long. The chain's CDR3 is CASSLPGQGGTEAFF. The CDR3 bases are TGTGCCAGCAGCTTACCGGGACAGGGCGGCACTGAAGCTTTCTTT.

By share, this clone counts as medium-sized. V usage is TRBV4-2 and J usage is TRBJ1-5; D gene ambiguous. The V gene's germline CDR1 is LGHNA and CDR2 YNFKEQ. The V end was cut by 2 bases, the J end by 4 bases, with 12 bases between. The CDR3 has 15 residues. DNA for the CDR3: TGTGCCAGCAGCCAATCGAAGACGGGGAATCAGCCCCAGCATTTT. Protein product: CASSQSKTGNQPQHF.

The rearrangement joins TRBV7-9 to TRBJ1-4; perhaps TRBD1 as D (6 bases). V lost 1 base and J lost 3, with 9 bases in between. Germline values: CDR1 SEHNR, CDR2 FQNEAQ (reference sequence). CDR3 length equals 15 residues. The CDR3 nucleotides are TGTGCCAGCAGCTTAGGCAGGGGACCTAATGAAAAACTGTTTTTT. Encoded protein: CASSLGRGPNEKLFF.

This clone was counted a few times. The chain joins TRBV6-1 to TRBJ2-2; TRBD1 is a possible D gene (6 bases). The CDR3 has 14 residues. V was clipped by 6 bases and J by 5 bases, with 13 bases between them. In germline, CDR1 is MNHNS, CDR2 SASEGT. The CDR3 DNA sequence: TGTGCCAGCAGCAAGGACAGACTGACCGGGGAGCTGTTTTTT. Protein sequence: CASSKDRLTGELFF.

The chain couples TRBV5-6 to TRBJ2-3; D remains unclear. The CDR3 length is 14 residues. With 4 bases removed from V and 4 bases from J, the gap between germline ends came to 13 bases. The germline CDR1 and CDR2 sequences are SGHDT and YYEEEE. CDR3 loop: CASSPTPYSDTQYF. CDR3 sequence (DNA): TGTGCCAGCAGCCCCACTCCATACTCAGATACGCAGTATTTT.

The CDR3 DNA follows: TGCGCCAGCAGTACAGGGGTTCAGCCCCAGCATTTT. It codes for CASSTGVQPQHF. The chain has TRBV10-1 and TRBJ1-5; 7 bases align to TRBD1. This CDR3 region has 12 residues. The V segment lost 5 bases and the J segment 6 bases; nucleotides outside the gene matches: 1. CDR1 and CDR2 from the germline V gene are WNHNN and SYGVQD (reference sequence).